Below, 10 T cell receptor beta chains from the same sample are listed, as sequenced in a study of regulatory T cells in long-lasting Graves disease. Time point indicated: newly diagnosed GD, antithyroid drugs for less than 3 months. PBMC RNA served as the TCR library source. Building the TCR beta libraries relied on iRepertoire HTBI primers, and CDR3 regions underwent Arm-PCR. TCRdb reanalysed the multiplex PCR reads using MiXCR and keeps one entry per CDR3 protein. The table lists 350,000 to 450,000 distinct CDR3 sequences, 14% to 15% of them singletons. The same sample was also studied in work on T cells in Graves' hyperthyroidism and ophthalmopathy.

The sample here was peripheral blood mononuclear cells (PBMCs), taken at new diagnosis, from a patient treated with antithyroid drugs. These receptors originate from a woman in her thirties with Graves disease.

This clonotype was counted many times. The chain recombines TRBV18 with TRBJ2-5; TRBD2 agrees at 8 bases. J lost 1 base, V lost 6 bases, and 4 bases had no gene match. CDR1 and CDR2 (germline): KGHSH, LQKENI. This CDR3 has 14 residues. In nucleotides, the CDR3 is TGTGCCAGCTCCCGAGCGGGAGTCCAAGAGACCCAGTACTTC. Translating gives CASSRAGVQETQYF. Full variable domain (rest looked up from reference TRBV18 and TRBJ2-5): NAGVMQNPRHLVRRRGQEARLRCSPMKGHSHVYWYRQLPEEGLKFMVYLQKENIIDESGMPKERFSAEFPKEGPSILRIQQVVRGDSAAYFCASSRAGVQETQYFGPGTRLLVL.

The V call is TRBV10-1, the J call TRBJ2-7; tentatively, D is TRBD1 (5 bases). CDR3 size: 14 residues. V was shortened by 4 bases and J by 0 bases, with 10 bases between the two germline ends. Germline loops: CDR1 WNHNN, CDR2 SYGVQD (reference sequence). The CDR3 loop is CASSGADSSYEQYF. CDR3 DNA sequence: TGCGCCAGCAGTGGGGCAGACAGCTCCTACGAGCAGTACTTC.

This clonotype showed up just a few times. J is TRBJ1-1 and V is TRBV29-1; TRBD1 is a possible D gene (5 bases). Trimming shortened V by 4 bases and J by 4 bases, and 10 bases separated the two germline ends. Germline V CDR1 and CDR2: SQVTM, ANQGSEA. There are 12 residues in the CDR3. The CDR3 nucleotides read TGCAGCGTTGGCGCGGGGGGCACTGAAGCTTTCTTT. This gives the protein CSVGAGGTEAFF. The variable domain in full, with the rest retrieved from reference TRBV29-1 and TRBJ1-1, is SAVISQKPSRDICQRGTSLTIQCQVDSQVTMMFWYRQQPGQSLTLIATANQGSEATYESGFVIDKFPISRPNLTFSTLTVSNMSPEDSSIYLCSVGAGGTEAFFGQGTRLTVV.

Many counts were recorded for this clonotype. J is TRBJ2-3 and V is TRBV29-1; D is ambiguous. This CDR3 has 12 amino acids. The V end lost 2 bases, the J end lost 2 bases, and 5 bases lay between the germline ends. Looked up from germline, CDR1 is SQVTM and CDR2 is ANQGSEA. The CDR3 protein is CSVELVTDTQYF. DNA of the CDR3: TGCAGCGTTGAACTAGTCACAGATACGCAGTATTTT.

J is TRBJ2-7 and V is TRBV4-1; no clear D gene. Germline V gene lookup returns CDR1 MGHRA and CDR2 YSYEKL. The V end lost 5 bases, the J end lost 7 bases, and 12 bases lay between the germline ends. The CDR3 has 12 amino acids. The CDR3 DNA reads TGCGCCAGCAGCGCGGACCTAATAGAGCAGTACTTC. The encoded protein is CASSADLIEQYF.

This clonotype was seen many times. This chain joins TRBV27 and TRBJ2-3, with D uncertain. CDR1 MNHEY and CDR2 SMNVEV come from the germline V gene (reference sequence). The CDR3 has 15 amino acids. The V end was cut by 6 bases, the J end by 1 base, with 14 bases between. CDR3 sequence (DNA): TGTGCCAGCAGCCCTCCTCCCAGCGGCACAGATACGCAGTATTTT. Translating it yields CASSPPPSGTDTQYF.

The chain couples TRBV6-2 or TRBV6-3 to TRBJ2-3, with D perhaps TRBD2 (5 bases). This CDR3 comprises 15 residues. Trimming shortened V by 2 bases and J by 5 bases, and 14 bases separated the two germline ends. The germline gives CDR1 MNHEY, CDR2 SVGEGT. The CDR3 protein is CASSYVGRAKDTQYF. The CDR3 coding sequence is TGTGCCAGCAGTTACGTTGGGCGGGCGAAAGATACGCAGTATTTT.

The chain couples TRBV20-1 to TRBJ1-2; D perhaps matches TRBD1 (6 bases). Germline assignment: CDR1 DFQATT and CDR2 SNEGSKA (reference sequence). Trimming stripped 6 bases from V and 1 base from J, with 12 bases between. The CDR3 sequence is 13 residues long. As DNA, the CDR3 is TGCAGTGCGGCCCAAGGGGGTAACTATGGCTACACCTTC. Amino acid sequence: CSAAQGGNYGYTF.

This clonotype was detected many times. The CDR3 region is CSGGDSTDTQYF. The CDR3 bases are TGCAGTGGGGGGGACAGCACAGATACGCAGTATTTT. The J gene is TRBJ2-3, the V gene TRBV20-1; tentatively, D is TRBD2 (6 bases). The germline V gene has CDR1 DFQATT and CDR2 SNEGSKA (reference sequence). Between the trimmed V and J ends, which lost 7 bases and 0 bases, there was a span of 8 bases. CDR3 length: 12 amino acids.

This clonotype has a count of ten or more. V is TRBV12-3 or TRBV12-4 and J is TRBJ2-1; TRBD2 agrees at 9 bases. The CDR3 loop spans 16 amino acids. The junction had 10 bases not matched to a gene; V was cut back by 4 bases and J by 6 bases. The CDR3 is CASSSTGTSPLNEQFF. The CDR3 nucleotides are TGTGCCAGCAGTTCGACCGGGACTAGCCCGCTCAATGAGCAGTTCTTC.